Below, one T cell receptor (beta chain) is given with its context. Germline V lookup: CDR1 MNHNS, CDR2 SASEGT. V lost 1 base, J lost 6 bases, and 4 bases lay in between. This CDR3 contains 12 residues. Starting 14 to 28 days after autologous transplant, ipilimumab 1 mg/kg was given. Patients got 3 mg/kg IV nivolumab weeks 1, 4, 7, 10, then biweekly through week 26. The record originates from a study of ipilimumab plus nivolumab after autologous stem cell transplantation. Some clones are missing from TCRdb's copy, which holds only in-frame ones; the method was immunoSEQ multiplex PCR. The sample has some 87,000 clones, about 83% seen once.

The J gene is TRBJ2-1, the V gene TRBV6-1; D is ambiguous. The TCR comes from a male donor with diffuse large B-cell lymphoma. Material: PBMCs, obtained in a trial of ipilimumab plus nivolumab as post-transplant consolidation. The CDR3 reads CASSEGVNEQFF. CDR3 bases: TGTGCCAGCAGTGAAGGAGTCAATGAGCAGTTCTTC.